These 10 T cell receptor beta chains share one sample of origin, sequenced in a study of cytomegalovirus exposure and HLA in healthy donors (dated by TCRdb to about 2017). Receptor libraries were prepared by the immunoSEQ multiplex PCR assay. For the multiplex PCR, a mixture combining 60 forward primers for TCR Vbeta segments and 13 reverse primers for TCR Jbeta segments was used. Entries here come from immuneACCESS through TCRdb and include only in-frame sequences with V and J called. Some clones fail to appear in such tables; in the studies checked, an unresolved V gene covers under half of the shortfall, and the cause of the remainder is unknown. The sample table lists fewer than 250,000 clones, 70% to 80% of them with a count of one. Over 12% of the sample is held by the ten biggest clonotypes. The sample was PBMCs. The receptors were gathered from a woman younger than 45 in good health and CMV-seropositive.

The CDR3 DNA follows: TGTGCCAGCAGCCAAGAACTAGCGGGAGTAAACAATGAGCAGTTCTTC. It specifies CASSQELAGVNNEQFF. V and J are TRBV4-2 and TRBJ2-1; 11 nucleotides align to TRBD2. The CDR3 consists of 16 residues. Trimming removed 0 bases from V and 5 bases from J; junction bases left unmatched: 3. The germline gives CDR1 LGHNA, CDR2 YNFKEQ.

This clone was seen a few times. The chain links TRBV19 to TRBJ1-4; TRBD1 is a possible D gene (6 bases). The CDR3 runs to 13 residues. CDR1 is LNHDA, CDR2 SQIVND, per germline (reference sequence). V dropped 7 bases and J dropped 7 bases, with 13 bases sitting between them. CDR3 DNA: TGTGCCAGTAACGGACAGCCCAGTGAAAAACTGTTTTTT. This translates into CASNGQPSEKLFF.

Only one count was recorded for this clone. The CDR3 spells CASSLGWRAKDEQYF. DNA of the CDR3: TGCGCCAGCAGCTTGGGGTGGAGGGCGAAGGACGAGCAGTACTTC. The chain employs TRBV5-1 and TRBJ2-7; TRBD2 is a possible D gene (6 bases). The CDR3 totals 15 residues. Looked up from germline, CDR1 is SGHRS and CDR2 is YFSETQ. Trimming took off 0 bases at V and 5 bases at J, with 15 bases between the two ends. The variable domain in full, completed from reference TRBV5-1 and TRBJ2-7, reads KAGVTQTPRYLIKTRGQQVTLSCSPISGHRSVSWYQQTPGQGLQFLFEYFSETQRNKGNFPGRFSGRQFSNSRSEMNVSTLELGDSALYLCASSLGWRAKDEQYFGPGTRLTVT.

This chain uses TRBV30 with TRBJ2-1, with 9 bases aligning to TRBD1. The germline CDR1 and CDR2 sequences are GTSNPN and SVGIG (reference sequence). The J segment lost 1 base and the V segment lost 4 bases, leaving 5 bases of the junction unmatched. The CDR3 covers 15 residues. CDR3 nucleotides: TGTGCCTGGACTGTGACAGGGGGGTCCTACAATGAGCAGTTCTTC. Its protein product is CAWTVTGGSYNEQFF.

The J gene is TRBJ2-5, the V gene TRBV6-6, with D unresolved. V was trimmed by 2 bases and J by 5 bases, leaving 15 bases between them. This CDR3 region has 15 residues. Germline CDR1 is MNHNY and CDR2 is SVGAGI (reference sequence). The CDR3 nucleotides read TGTGCCAGCAGTTACCGTGAGCGCTACCGGGAGACCCAGTACTTC. Translation gives CASSYRERYRETQYF.

CDR3 in DNA: TGTGCCAATAGGATTGTTGGCGGGGGGGGCGAGCAGTACTTC. Its translation: CANRIVGGGGEQYF. The rearrangement joins TRBV19 to TRBJ2-7, with 9 bases that match TRBD2. CDR3 size: 14 residues. Germline CDR1 LNHDA, CDR2 SQIVND (reference sequence). The ends lost 10 bases at V and 6 bases at J; junction bases unmatched: 13.

The chain joins TRBV7-9 to TRBJ2-3; 11 bases align to TRBD2. V gave up 6 bases and J gave up 2 bases; unmatched junction bases: 10. Germline values: CDR1 SEHNR, CDR2 FQNEAQ (reference sequence). This CDR3 has 17 amino acids. The DNA for the CDR3 is TGTGCCAGCAGGACGACTAGCGGGACACGTGACACAGATACGCAGTATTTT. This codes for CASRTTSGTRDTDTQYF.

This rearrangement joins TRBV5-6 to TRBJ2-5, with D possibly matching TRBD2 (6 bases). Germline-derived CDR1 and CDR2 are SGHDT and YYEEEE. V was cut by 3 bases and J by 5 bases, with 14 bases left in between. CDR3 length: 14 residues. The CDR3 coding sequence is TGTGCCAGCAGCTCCGTGGCGGGGTGGGAGACCCAGTACTTC. Translated: CASSSVAGWETQYF.

CDR3 amino acids: CASKRQGVDEQYF. The DNA for the CDR3 is TGTGCCAGCAAGAGACAGGGTGTCGACGAGCAGTACTTC. The chain links TRBV28 to TRBJ2-7; 7 bases are shared with TRBD1. Germline V CDR1 and CDR2: MDHEN, SYDVKM. The CDR3 has 13 amino acids. The junction had 8 bases not matched to a gene; V was cut back by 7 bases and J by 5 bases. The full variable domain, in which reference TRBV28 and TRBJ2-7 provide the parts outside the CDR3, is DVKVTQSSRYLVKRTGEKVFLECVQDMDHENMFWYRQDPGLGLRLIYFSYDVKMKEKGDIPEGYSVSREKKERFSLILESASTNQTSMYLCASKRQGVDEQYFGPGTRLTVT.

The chain carries TRBV18 and TRBJ1-5; perhaps TRBD1 as D (6 bases). The CDR3 sequence is 15 residues long. Trimming removed 3 bases at V and 3 bases at J, with 12 bases between. The germline V gene encodes CDR1 KGHSH and CDR2 LQKENI. CDR3 coding DNA: TGTGCCAGCTCACCGGGGGGGGCCCTCAATCAGCCCCAGCATTTT. It is translated as CASSPGGALNQPQHF.